This section outlines one TCR beta chain sequence together with its context. Its specificity is unknown. CDR1 SGHTA and CDR2 FQGNSA come from the germline V gene. The length of the CDR3 is 16 residues. With V trimmed by 0 bases and J by 2 bases, 4 bases remained unmatched. For TCR, cDNA came from 5'RACE template switching, which added a universal primer site and UMIs. A single record per CDR3 protein comes from TCRdb applying MiXCR to the 5' RACE reads. Of hundreds of thousands of distinct CDR3 sequences in the sample, over 15% were seen once. This sample stems from a study of T cells after yellow fever vaccination. Study conclusions and caveats: Clones from primary vaccination mostly reappeared after the booster (96% CD4, less than 90% CD8). Only a small proportion of the clonotypes turned up in both the CD4 and the CD8 compartments, likely arising from convergent recombination. FACS-sorted repertoires could harbor abundant contaminating bulk-population clonotypes.

The source is a man aged 18 to 29 who received the YFV17D yellow fever vaccine. The chain uses TRBV7-2 and TRBJ2-5; 9 positions agree with TRBD1. The sequencing used PBMCs, collected before the yellow fever booster vaccination. The CDR3 here is CASSLATGGGQETQYF. The DNA of the CDR3 is TGTGCCAGCAGCTTAGCAACAGGGGGCGGTCAAGAGACCCAGTACTTC. The variable domain in full, completed from reference TRBV7-2 and TRBJ2-5, reads GAGVSQSPSNKVTEKGKDVELRCDPISGHTALYWYRQSLGQGLEFLIYFQGNSAPDKSGLPSDRFSAERTGGSVSTLTIQRTQQEDSAVYLCASSLATGGGQETQYFGPGTRLLVL.